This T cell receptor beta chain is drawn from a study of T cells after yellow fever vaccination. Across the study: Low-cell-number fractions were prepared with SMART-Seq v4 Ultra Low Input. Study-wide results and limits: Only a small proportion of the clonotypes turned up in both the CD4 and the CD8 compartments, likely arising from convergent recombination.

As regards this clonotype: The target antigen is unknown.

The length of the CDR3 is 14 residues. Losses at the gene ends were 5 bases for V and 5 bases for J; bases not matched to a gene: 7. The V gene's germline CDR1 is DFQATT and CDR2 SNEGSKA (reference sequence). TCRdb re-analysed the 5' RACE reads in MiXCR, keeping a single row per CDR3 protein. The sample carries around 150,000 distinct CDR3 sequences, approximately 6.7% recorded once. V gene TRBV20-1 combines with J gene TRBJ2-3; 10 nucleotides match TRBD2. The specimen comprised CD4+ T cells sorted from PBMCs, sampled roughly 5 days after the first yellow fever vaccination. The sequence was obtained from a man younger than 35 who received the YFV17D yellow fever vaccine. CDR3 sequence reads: CSALSGGAKDTQYF. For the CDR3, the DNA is TGCAGTGCTCTGAGCGGGGGGGCCAAAGATACGCAGTATTTT.